This TCR beta chain is from a study of T-cell memory formation after mild COVID-19. This clonotype was counted between two and nine times. CDR1 is SGHTA and CDR2 is FQGNSA in the germline V gene. Trimming pared 0 bases from V and 5 bases from J, leaving 7 bases between. The CDR3 is made up of 13 amino acids. TCRdb fed the 5' RACE reads into MiXCR, producing one record per CDR3 protein. The sample holds 410,000 or so distinct CDR3 sequences, about a quarter seen once. The chain combines TRBV7-2 with TRBJ2-5; no firm D call. The TCR sequence derives from an adult woman who had mild COVID-19 (a few samples of this study predate the infection). Cell type and time point are not known. Material for sequencing was PBMCs or a T cell subset sorted from them (not recorded which). CDR3 residues: CASSLAPSETQYF. The DNA of the CDR3 is TGTGCCAGCAGCTTAGCCCCCTCGGAGACCCAGTACTTC.